The 4 T cell receptor beta chains below were found in one sample sequenced in a study of shared clonotypes between healthy human individuals. This table comes from immunoSEQ multiplex PCR, and its TCRdb copy is limited to in-frame clones, with some not included. The table has about 1.5 million clones, 95% to 99% seen once; the top ten hold about 0.4%. The sample consisted of naive CD4+ T cells sorted from blood. Subset noted: CD45RA+ positively selected. Source of these receptors: a man younger than 45 in good health.

The chain has TRBV7-2 and TRBJ2-3, with 9 bases identical to TRBD2. Germline trimming cut 1 base from V and 8 bases from J; bases unmatched to any gene: 7. Germline V gene data show CDR1 as SGHTA and CDR2 as FQGNSA. This CDR3 is 15 amino acids long. The CDR3 DNA reads as TGTGCCAGCAGCTTAGAAACGGCGGGAGGGGGTACGCAGTATTTT. This gives the protein CASSLETAGGGTQYF.

This rearrangement joins TRBV30 to TRBJ2-7, with D uncertain. V lost 7 bases, J lost 1 base, and 11 bases lay in between. CDR3 length: 12 amino acids. CDR1 GTSNPN and CDR2 SVGIG come from the germline V gene (reference sequence). In DNA form, the CDR3 reads TGTGCCTACTTGGGTGGTTCCTACGAGCAGTACTTC. Translating it yields CAYLGGSYEQYF.

This chain uses TRBV9 with TRBJ2-5, with TRBD1 identical over 11 bases. Germline CDR1 is SGDLS and CDR2 is YYNGEE. V lost 5 bases and J lost 14; bases outside the gene matches: 14. There are 14 residues in the CDR3. The CDR3 nucleotides are TGTGCCAGCAGTCTTGGCCCGGGACAGGGGGACCGTTACTTC. It yields the protein CASSLGPGQGDRYF.

The J gene is TRBJ1-2, the V gene TRBV9; possible D gene TRBD1, 6 bases. The germline V gene encodes CDR1 SGDLS and CDR2 YYNGEE. The CDR3 has 17 residues. Trimming took 0 bases from V and 4 from J, leaving 19 bases between them. Here the CDR3 reads CASSVEEGGGTAYGYTF. CDR3 coding DNA: TGTGCCAGCAGCGTAGAAGAGGGGGGAGGGACCGCCTATGGCTACACCTTC. The entire variable domain, with the rest obtained from reference TRBV9 and TRBJ1-2, is as follows: DSGVTQTPKHLITATGQRVTLRCSPRSGDLSVYWYQQSLDQGLQFLIQYYNGEERAKGNILERFSAQQFPDLHSELNLSSLELGDSALYFCASSVEEGGGTAYGYTFGSGTRLTVV.